The 20 T cell receptor beta chains reported below all come from one sample, sequenced in a study of T cell responses to AZD1222 COVID-19 vaccine listed by TCRdb under 2021. The sample's time point label, decoded: about 28 days (+/-7) after the second vaccine dose. Libraries were made using the immunoSEQ multiplex PCR assay. The table was pulled from immuneACCESS by TCRdb, which kept in-frame rearrangements only. Such tables lose some clones; where checked, under half of the loss comes from unresolved V genes, and the rest has no known cause. A total of roughly 110,000 clones appear in this sample, approximately 90% of them only once. Jointly, the top ten make up 4.5% to 6% of the sample. The source was peripheral blood, collected 28 days after the second AZD1222 dose. All receptors come from an adult who received the AZD1222 COVID-19 vaccine.

The chain links TRBV27 to TRBJ2-1; TRBD2 matches 7 bases. CDR1 and CDR2 (germline): MNHEY, SMNVEV (reference sequence). This CDR3 is built from 15 residues. The J segment lost 4 bases and the V segment lost 3 bases, leaving 6 bases of the junction unmatched. CDR3 DNA: TGTGCCAGCAGTTTCTGGGGGGAGGGTTACAATGAGCAGTTCTTC. This encodes CASSFWGEGYNEQFF.

V and J are TRBV2 and TRBJ2-2, with 10 bases matching TRBD2. The CDR3 loop spans 16 amino acids. The J segment lost 6 bases and the V segment lost 1 base, leaving 5 bases of the junction unmatched. Looked up from germline, CDR1 is SNHLY and CDR2 is FYNNEI. CDR3 residues: CASSEVVAGGSGELFF. CDR3 bases: TGTGCCAGCAGTGAAGTAGTAGCGGGGGGTTCCGGGGAGCTGTTTTTT.

V and J are TRBV27 and TRBJ1-1; 9 bases line up with TRBD1. Losses at the gene ends were 5 bases for V and 5 bases for J; bases not matched to a gene: 15. CDR1 is MNHEY and CDR2 is SMNVEV in the germline V gene (reference sequence). The CDR3 contains 17 residues. Here the CDR3 DNA reads TGTGCCAGCAGTGGGGCCTGGGGACAGGGATTTAGGACTGAAGCTTTCTTT. Encoded protein: CASSGAWGQGFRTEAFF.

V is TRBV5-1 and J is TRBJ2-5; the D gene could be TRBD1 or TRBD2 (5 bases each). Germline assignment: CDR1 SGHRS and CDR2 YFSETQ. Deletions cut 5 bases from V and 5 bases from J, with 13 bases between. CDR3 length: 13 amino acids. This CDR3 reads CASRLRGRETQYF. CDR3 coding DNA: TGCGCCAGCAGGTTAAGGGGACGGGAGACCCAGTACTTC.

J is TRBJ2-7 and V is TRBV7-6, with D perhaps being TRBD1 or TRBD2 (5 bases each). The germline V gene has CDR1 SGHVS and CDR2 FNYEAQ. Deletions cut 2 bases from V and 3 bases from J, with 23 bases between. The CDR3 has 18 residues. For the CDR3, the DNA is TGTGCCAGCAGCTTATATAGCCCCTCAGCCGTTGGGGGCTACGAGCAGTACTTC. Encoded protein: CASSLYSPSAVGGYEQYF.

The chain combines TRBV6-5 with TRBJ1-1; D perhaps matches TRBD1 (6 bases). The CDR3 consists of 15 residues. CDR1 MNHEY and CDR2 SVGAGI come from the germline V gene. V was shortened by 5 bases and J by 5 bases, with 18 bases between the two germline ends. As DNA, the CDR3 is TGTGCCAGCAGTCCAGCGAGGGGGGGCGAAACTGAAGCTTTCTTT. Translated: CASSPARGGETEAFF.

V usage is TRBV7-2 and J usage is TRBJ1-1, with D unresolved. Trimming left V 1 base short and J 8 bases short, with 14 bases between. The CDR3 length is 14 residues. The germline gives CDR1 SGHTA, CDR2 FQGNSA. The CDR3 nucleotides read TGTGCCAGCAGCTTAGATGGGGTCGGGAGGGAAGCTTTCTTT. Translation: CASSLDGVGREAFF.

The rearrangement joins TRBV18 to TRBJ1-2; TRBD1 aligns across 7 bases. CDR3 size: 16 residues. J gave up 3 bases and V 4 bases, and 11 bases lay outside the gene matches. Germline CDR1 is KGHSH and CDR2 is LQKENI. The CDR3 region has the DNA TGTGCCAGCTCACATAATCCTCGACAGGGAGACTATGGCTACACCTTC. It specifies CASSHNPRQGDYGYTF. Full variable domain (outside the CDR3, taken from reference TRBV18 and TRBJ1-2): NAGVMQNPRHLVRRRGQEARLRCSPMKGHSHVYWYRQLPEEGLKFMVYLQKENIIDESGMPKERFSAEFPKEGPSILRIQQVVRGDSAAYFCASSHNPRQGDYGYTFGSGTRLTVV.

V and J are TRBV6-5 and TRBJ2-7; 9 nucleotides agree with TRBD1. The germline gives CDR1 MNHEY, CDR2 SVGAGI. The V segment lost 8 bases and the J segment 6 bases; nucleotides outside the gene matches: 8. CDR3 length: 13 residues. CDR3 bases: TGTGCCAGCCTGGGGACAGGGAGATTCGAGCAGTACTTC. It is translated as CASLGTGRFEQYF.

The chain has TRBV7-9 and TRBJ2-2; D gene unclear. The CDR3 is made up of 12 amino acids. With 5 bases removed from V and 5 bases from J, the gap between germline ends came to 6 bases. Germline-derived CDR1 and CDR2 are SEHNR and FQNEAQ (reference sequence). The CDR3 nucleotides read TGTGCCAGCAGCCTGGGGACCGGGGAGCTGTTTTTT. It yields the protein CASSLGTGELFF.

The rearrangement links TRBV7-9 to TRBJ1-1, with 11 bases matching TRBD1. The CDR3 totals 16 residues. Germline V gene sequence: CDR1 SEHNR, CDR2 FQNEAQ (reference sequence). Germline trimming cut 0 bases from V and 1 base from J; bases unmatched to any gene: 1. This CDR3 reads CASSLAGTGGNTEAFF. CDR3 nucleotides: TGTGCCAGCAGCTTAGCGGGGACAGGGGGGAACACTGAAGCTTTCTTT.

The chain joins TRBV2 to TRBJ1-3; D remains unclear. V shed 6 bases and J shed 2 bases, with 17 bases lying between them. Germline V gene sequence: CDR1 SNHLY, CDR2 FYNNEI. The CDR3 runs 16 residues. The CDR3 region has the DNA TGTGCCAGCAGGTTACTCTCCGGGGTAACTGGAAACACCATATATTTT. Encoded protein: CASRLLSGVTGNTIYF.

The V gene is TRBV4-3, the J gene TRBJ1-1, with a possible D match to TRBD1 (6 bases). V lost 0 bases to trimming and J lost 9 bases, with 17 bases between them. Germline V lookup: CDR1 LGHNA, CDR2 YSLEER. The CDR3 contains 15 residues. CDR3 sequence: CASSQERGARVKAFF. In DNA, the CDR3 is TGCGCCAGCAGCCAAGAACGGGGGGCGCGGGTTAAAGCTTTCTTT.

The J gene is TRBJ2-7, the V gene TRBV6-5, with TRBD1 matching 7 bases. This CDR3 spans 14 amino acids. After removal of 7 bases from V and 7 bases from J, the junction contained 13 bases not matched to a gene. Germline V CDR1 and CDR2: MNHEY, SVGAGI. CDR3 in amino acids: CASKEGARFREQYF. In DNA, the CDR3 is TGTGCCAGCAAAGAGGGGGCAAGGTTTCGGGAGCAGTACTTC.

The chain is built from TRBV24-1 and TRBJ1-5, with 10 bases identical to TRBD1. J was trimmed by 5 bases and V by 3 bases; bases with no gene match: 6. The CDR3 extends over 16 amino acids. Germline CDR1 KGHDR, CDR2 SFDVKD. Here the CDR3 reads CATSDNRDRGYQPQHF. CDR3 nucleotide sequence: TGTGCCACCAGTGATAACCGGGACAGGGGTTATCAGCCCCAGCATTTT.

The rearrangement links TRBV2 to TRBJ2-5; D might be TRBD1 or TRBD2, each matching 6 bases. V was trimmed by 6 bases and J by 0 bases, leaving 17 bases between them. The CDR3 extends over 16 amino acids. The germline gives CDR1 SNHLY, CDR2 FYNNEI. CDR3 protein: CASREGVGGYQETQYF. The CDR3 nucleotides are TGTGCCAGCAGGGAGGGCGTAGGGGGGTACCAAGAGACCCAGTACTTC.

The chain employs TRBV6-6 and TRBJ2-3; 10 bases fit TRBD2. CDR3 size: 17 residues. The V segment lost 6 bases and the J segment 2 bases; nucleotides outside the gene matches: 11. The germline CDR1 and CDR2 sequences are MNHNY and SVGAGI (reference sequence). The CDR3: CASSRPPLAGDTDTQYF. The CDR3 DNA follows: TGTGCCAGCAGCCGACCCCCCCTAGCGGGGGACACAGATACGCAGTATTTT.

This clone was detected once. The rearrangement uses TRBV2 and TRBJ2-1; 8 bases line up with TRBD1. Germline V gene data show CDR1 as SNHLY and CDR2 as FYNNEI. The V and J ends lost 6 bases and 6 bases, in that order; junction bases with no gene match: 1. The length of the CDR3 is 12 residues. The CDR3 protein is CASRGQGNEQFF. As DNA, the CDR3 is TGTGCCAGCAGAGGACAGGGCAATGAGCAGTTCTTC.

The chain employs TRBV6-2 or TRBV6-3 and TRBJ2-7, with 8 positions matching TRBD2. This CDR3 is built from 14 residues. The ends lost 5 bases at V and 4 bases at J; junction bases unmatched: 7. CDR1 is MNHEY and CDR2 is SVGEGT in the germline V gene. CDR3 in amino acids: CASSPSGLVYEQYF. The CDR3 DNA reads as TGTGCCAGCAGTCCCTCGGGACTAGTTTACGAGCAGTACTTC.

V gene TRBV25-1 combines with J gene TRBJ2-3, with a tentative D call TRBD2 (5 bases). Germline V gene data show CDR1 as MGHDK and CDR2 as SYGVNS. This CDR3 comprises 14 residues. The ends were cut back, 4 bases at V and 4 bases at J, with 12 bases in the middle. CDR3 DNA: TGTGCCAGCAGTGTGCCCGGGGAACCAGATACGCAGTATTTT. Translation: CASSVPGEPDTQYF.